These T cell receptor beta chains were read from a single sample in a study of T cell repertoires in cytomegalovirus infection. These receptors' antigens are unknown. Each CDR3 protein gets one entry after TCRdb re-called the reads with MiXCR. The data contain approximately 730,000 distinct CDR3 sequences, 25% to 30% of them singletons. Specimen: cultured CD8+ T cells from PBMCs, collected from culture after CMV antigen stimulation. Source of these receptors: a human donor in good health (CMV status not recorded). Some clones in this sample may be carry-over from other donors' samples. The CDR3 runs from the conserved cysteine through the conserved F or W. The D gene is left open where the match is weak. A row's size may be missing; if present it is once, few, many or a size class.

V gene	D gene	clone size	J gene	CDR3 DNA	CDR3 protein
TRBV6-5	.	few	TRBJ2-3	TGTGCCAGCAGTTTAAGGGTTGCTAGCACAGATACGCAGTATTTT	CASSLRVASTDTQYF
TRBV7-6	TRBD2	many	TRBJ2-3	TGTGCCAGCAGCGCTACTAGCGGGGCAGATACGCAGTATTTT	CASSATSGADTQYF
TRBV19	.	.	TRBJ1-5	TGTGCCAGTAGTATAAGTGGGTTTAATCAGCCCCAGCATTTT	CASSISGFNQPQHF
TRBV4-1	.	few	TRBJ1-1	TGTGCCAGCAGCCAAGTTATTTCCCTAAACACTGAAGCTTTCTTT	CASSQVISLNTEAFF
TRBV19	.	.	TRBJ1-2	TGTGCCAGTAGATCAACAGGGACGCAAAGGCAGGCTAACTATGGCTACACCTTC	CASRSTGTQRQANYGYTF
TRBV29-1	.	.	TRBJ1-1	TGCAGCGTTGGAGAGGGTGGGATGAACACTGAAGCTTTCTTT	CSVGEGGMNTEAFF
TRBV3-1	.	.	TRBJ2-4	TGTGCCAGCAGCCAAGATGCCAGAGTAGCCAAAAACATTCAGTACTTC	CASSQDARVAKNIQYF
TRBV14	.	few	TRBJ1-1	TGTGCCAGCAGCCAACGGATGGACACTGAAGCTTTCTTT	CASSQRMDTEAFF
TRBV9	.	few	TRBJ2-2	TGTGCCAGCAGCGTAGCGCGGGCTGCAACGAACACCGGGGAGCTGTTTTTT	CASSVARAATNTGELFF
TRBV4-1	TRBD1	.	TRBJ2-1	TGCGCCAGCAGTCGGACAGGGGGCGGACACGGTGAGCAGTTCTTC	CASSRTGGGHGEQFF
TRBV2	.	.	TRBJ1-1	TGTGCCAGCAGTGCCACGAACGTTCCGGAGAACACTGAAGCTTTCTTT	CASSATNVPENTEAFF
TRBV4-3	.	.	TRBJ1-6	TGCGCCAGCAGCCAACGAGGGGGGCCTTATAATTCACCCCTCCACTTT	CASSQRGGPYNSPLHF
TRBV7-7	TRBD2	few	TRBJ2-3	TGTGCTAGCAGCTTAGGGGGACTAGCGGGATCCACAGATACGCAGTATTTT	CASSLGGLAGSTDTQYF
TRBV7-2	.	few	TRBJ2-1	TGTGCCAGCAGCCCCTTTACGGGGGACAGCTCCTACAATGAGCAGTTCTTC	CASSPFTGDSSYNEQFF
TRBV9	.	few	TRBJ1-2	TGTGCCAGCAGCGTAGCCCCCATGGGTGGGATGCATGGCTACACCTTC	CASSVAPMGGMHGYTF
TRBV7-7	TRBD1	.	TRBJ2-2	TGTGCTAGCAGCCCTACCGGGACAGTCAACACCGGGGAGCTGTTTTTT	CASSPTGTVNTGELFF
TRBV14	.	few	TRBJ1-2	TGTGCCAGCAGCCCTCTGGGCGTACAGTATGGCTACACCTTC	CASSPLGVQYGYTF
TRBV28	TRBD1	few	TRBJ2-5	TGTGCCAGCAGTCCATATGACAGGGCGGAGACCCAGTACTTC	CASSPYDRAETQYF
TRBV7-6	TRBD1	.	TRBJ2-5	TGTGCCAGCAGCTTAGCAATATTCGGGACAGGAATCCAAGAGACCCAGTACTTC	CASSLAIFGTGIQETQYF
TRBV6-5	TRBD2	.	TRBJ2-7	TGTGCCAGCAGTTACGGCGGGGGGGGTTACGAGCAGTACTTC	CASSYGGGGYEQYF
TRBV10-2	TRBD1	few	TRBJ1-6	TGCGCCAGCAGTGAGAGGACAGGGCAATCACCCCTCCACTTT	CASSERTGQSPLHF
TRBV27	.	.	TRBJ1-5	TGTGCCAGCAGCAAGGGTTGGAGCAATCAGCCCCAGCATTTT	CASSKGWSNQPQHF
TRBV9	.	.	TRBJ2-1	TGTGCCAGCAGCGTAGGGCCGGACAATGAGCAGTTCTTC	CASSVGPDNEQFF
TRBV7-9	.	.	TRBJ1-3	TGTGCCAGCAGCTCGGTCAGGGGACTCTCTGGAAACACCATATATTTT	CASSSVRGLSGNTIYF
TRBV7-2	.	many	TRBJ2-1	TGTGCCAGCAGCTTAAGTATCCTGGCCTACAATGAGCAGTTCTTC	CASSLSILAYNEQFF